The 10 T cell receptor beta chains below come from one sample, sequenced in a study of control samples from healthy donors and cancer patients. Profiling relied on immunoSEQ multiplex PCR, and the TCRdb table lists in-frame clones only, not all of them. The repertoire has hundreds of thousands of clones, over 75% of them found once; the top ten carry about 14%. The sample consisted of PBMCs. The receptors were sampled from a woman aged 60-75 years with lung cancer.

CDR3 region: CASSPDRGLAKNIQYF. CDR3 coding DNA: TGTGCCAGCAGCCCGGACAGGGGGCTAGCCAAAAACATTCAGTACTTC. V is TRBV14 and J is TRBJ2-4; 11 bases fit TRBD1. Germline V gene lookup returns CDR1 SGHDN and CDR2 FVKESK. Trimming at V came to 4 bases and at J to 0 bases, leaving 2 bases not matched to a gene. The CDR3 sequence is 16 residues long.

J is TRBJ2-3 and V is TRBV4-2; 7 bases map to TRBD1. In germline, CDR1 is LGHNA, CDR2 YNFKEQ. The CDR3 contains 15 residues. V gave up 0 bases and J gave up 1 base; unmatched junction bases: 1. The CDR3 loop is CASSQDGQGTDTQYF. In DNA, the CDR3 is TGTGCCAGCAGCCAAGATGGACAGGGCACAGATACGCAGTATTTT.

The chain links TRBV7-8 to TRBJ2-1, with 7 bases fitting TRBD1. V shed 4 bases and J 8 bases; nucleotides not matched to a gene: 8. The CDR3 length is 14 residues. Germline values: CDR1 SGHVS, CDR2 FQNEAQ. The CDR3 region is CASSSGQVNYEQFF. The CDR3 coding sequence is TGTGCCAGCAGCTCAGGACAGGTTAACTATGAGCAGTTCTTC.

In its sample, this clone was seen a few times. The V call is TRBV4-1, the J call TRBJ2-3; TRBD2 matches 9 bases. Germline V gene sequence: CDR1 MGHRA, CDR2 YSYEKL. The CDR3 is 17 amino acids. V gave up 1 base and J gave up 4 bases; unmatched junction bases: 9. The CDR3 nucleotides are TGCGCCAGCAGCCAAGTGGCGGGGGGGCCGAAGGCAGATACGCAGTATTTT. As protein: CASSQVAGGPKADTQYF.

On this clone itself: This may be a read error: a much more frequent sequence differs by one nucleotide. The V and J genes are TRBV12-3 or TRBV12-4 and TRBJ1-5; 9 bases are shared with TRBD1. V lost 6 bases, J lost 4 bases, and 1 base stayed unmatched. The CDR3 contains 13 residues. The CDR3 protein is CASRGTGNQPQHF. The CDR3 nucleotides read TGTGCCAGCAGGGGGACAGGGAATCAGCCCCAGCATTTT.

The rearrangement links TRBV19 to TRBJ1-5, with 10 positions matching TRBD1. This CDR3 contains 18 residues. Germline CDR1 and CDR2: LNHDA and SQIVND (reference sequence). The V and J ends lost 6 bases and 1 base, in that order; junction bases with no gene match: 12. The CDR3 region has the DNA TGTGCCAGTAGCCAATCCCCTTGGGACAGGGGCAGCAATCAGCCCCAGCATTTT. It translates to CASSQSPWDRGSNQPQHF.

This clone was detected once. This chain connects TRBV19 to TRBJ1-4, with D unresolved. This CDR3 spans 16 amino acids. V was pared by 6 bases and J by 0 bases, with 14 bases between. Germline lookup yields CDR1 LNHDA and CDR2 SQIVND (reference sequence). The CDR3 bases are TGTGCCAGTAGACAACCAGGCTCCACAACTAATGAAAAACTGTTTTTT. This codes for CASRQPGSTTNEKLFF.

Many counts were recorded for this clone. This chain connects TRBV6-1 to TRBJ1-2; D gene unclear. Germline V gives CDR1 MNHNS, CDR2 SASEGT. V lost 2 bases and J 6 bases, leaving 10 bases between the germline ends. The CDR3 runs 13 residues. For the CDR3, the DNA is TGTGCCAGCAGTGAAACGGGGAGGGATGGCTACACCTTC. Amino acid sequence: CASSETGRDGYTF.

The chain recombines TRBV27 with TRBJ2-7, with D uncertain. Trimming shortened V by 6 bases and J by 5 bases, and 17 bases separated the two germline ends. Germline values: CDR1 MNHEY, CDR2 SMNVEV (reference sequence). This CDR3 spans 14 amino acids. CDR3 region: CASSVRYTYHEQYF. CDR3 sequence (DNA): TGTGCCAGCAGCGTCAGATATACGTACCACGAGCAGTACTTC.

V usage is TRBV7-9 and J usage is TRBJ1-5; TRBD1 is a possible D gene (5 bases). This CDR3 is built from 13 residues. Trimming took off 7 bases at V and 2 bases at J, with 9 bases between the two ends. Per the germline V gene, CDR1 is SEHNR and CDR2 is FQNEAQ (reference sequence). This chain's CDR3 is CASTPGGNQPQHF. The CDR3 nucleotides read TGTGCCAGCACCCCGGGGGGCAATCAGCCCCAGCATTTT.